This T cell receptor beta chain came from a study of lymphopenia after photon versus proton radiotherapy. Study-wide findings and caveats: Photon-treated patients lost naive T cells and TCR diversity; proton-treated stayed stable.

This clone was detected only once. Its antigen is currently unknown. V shed 7 bases and J 0 bases; nucleotides not matched to a gene: 6. In germline, CDR1 is MNHEY, CDR2 SVGAGI. The CDR3 has 15 amino acids. Using immunoSEQ multiplex PCR, the repertoire was profiled, and TCRdb retains in-frame clones only, with some absent. The data show under 20,000 clones, under 95% seen once. The input for sequencing was peripheral blood, taken from a patient treated with photon-based radiotherapy. The chain carries TRBV6-5 and TRBJ1-5; 7 positions agree with TRBD1. The receptor was isolated from a woman in her thirties or forties with cholangiocarcinoma. The CDR3 spells CASNADRYSNQPQHF. The CDR3 coding sequence is TGTGCCAGCAACGCGGACAGGTATAGCAATCAGCCCCAGCATTTT.